This entry concerns a single T cell receptor beta chain. Its cognate antigen has yet to be identified. No much larger clone exists at a distance of one base, and base qualities are not known. Taken from the germline V gene, the CDR1 and CDR2 loops are MDHEN and SYDVKM. The CDR3, cysteine through phenylalanine, is 17 amino acids long. This entry keeps only the CDR3 DNA: 51 bases, framed from base 1. Relative to germline, V is missing 1 base and J is missing 16 bases, with 21 bases of the junction outside any gene match. The data derive from a study of T cell responses to AZD1222 COVID-19 vaccine (dated by TCRdb to about 2021). For the wider study: AZD1222 recipients given second doses at about 4 weeks or at about 12 weeks were pooled, since spike-specific TCR depth and breadth were not found to differ between the two schedules. TCR sequencing covered some 250 trial participants: 207 given two doses of AZD1222 and about 26 given two doses of MenACWY control vaccine. Enrollment into the trials was organized by age into subgroups of 18-55, 56-69 and 70-plus years, and those subgroups contained about 160, 30 and 59 TCR-sequenced participants, respectively.

Per the publication, the time point label means: baseline before first vaccination. The vaccinee samples were drawn from two UK trials, COV001 and COV002, one of which was a single-blind randomized controlled phase 2/3 trial testing AZD1222 (ChAdOx1 nCoV-19) in healthy adults. For TCRbeta chain sequencing, PBMC samples from trial participants were taken at day 0 and at day 28 after the second dose. The CDR3 regions of human TCRbeta chains were analyzed by immunosequencing. The paper's data handling went like this. Repertoire TCRs were checked for matches against a reference library of SARS-CoV-2-specific TCRs that had been generated using the MIRA antigen-specificity platform. Breadth meant the fraction of unique TCRs that were SARS-CoV-2-associated, whereas depth meant the fraction of total T cells that were SARS-CoV-2-associated. Each spike-specific TCR was assigned to its reactive spike region and to a CD4 or CD8 class using the MIRA data. Log10-transformed breadth and depth values were compared by one-way ANOVA with Sidak's multiple comparisons tests. This immuneACCESS table, as held by TCRdb, lists in-frame sequences with V and J called but not all clones. Of the missing ones, under half trace to an unresolved V gene in checked studies; the others have no known cause. The V and J calls and clone size come from that table; D and trimming were worked out from the DNA. This sample holds 150,000 to 160,000 clones; approximately 90% were observed only once. The ten largest account for 1.8% of the sample.

Study-wide findings and limitations: Only 5 to 7 AZD1222 recipients were SARS-CoV-2 seropositive at baseline, limiting conclusions about previously exposed vaccinees. No day 14 peak-response samples were available, so repertoires were characterized only after the peak T cell response. In the small 56-69-year group, the increase in depth fell short of significance, most likely because of low power. The whole spike protein was spanned by vaccine-associated CD4 TCRs, and dominant responses were seen in regions 160-218 and 743-854. Participants were mostly white British and included more females than males, and it was suggested by the authors that clonal diversity may have been underestimated. Reportedly, close to half of the unique spike-specific TCRs recognized epitopes lying outside the regions that are mutated in the B.1.351 and B.1.1.7 variants. After two AZD1222 doses, spike-specific TCR breadth and depth were significantly higher than at day 0 and than in MenACWY recipients.

The sequence derives from an adult in good health. Sequenced here: peripheral blood, sampled on day 0 of AZD1222 vaccination. This chain is built from TRBV28 and TRBJ2-1, and TRBD1 aligns with 8 junction nucleotides. For the CDR3, the sequence is CASSLSLLLDRDRINFF. The sequenced DNA is TGTGCCAGCAGTTTATCCTTACTACTGGACAGGGACAGGATAAATTTCTTC. Joined to the reference TRBV28 and TRBJ2-1 proteins, this CDR3 gives the full variable domain: DVKVTQSSRYLVKRTGEKVFLECVQDMDHENMFWYRQDPGLGLRLIYFSYDVKMKEKGDIPEGYSVSREKKERFSLILESASTNQTSMYLCASSLSLLLDRDRINFFGPGTRLTVL.